These 3 T cell receptor beta chains share one sample of origin, sequenced in a study of T cell responses to AZD1222 COVID-19 vaccine (dated by TCRdb to the early 2020s). Libraries came from the immunoSEQ multiplex PCR assay. The immuneACCESS repertoire file appears here via TCRdb, limited to in-frame rearrangements. These files lack a portion of the clones; in checked studies, under half of the deficit traces to unresolved V genes, and the cause of the others is not known. This sample holds 130,000 or so clones; approximately 88% were observed only once. The ten largest clones capture 5% to 7.5% of the sample. Read against the paper, the sample's time point label means: baseline before first vaccination. The sample was peripheral blood, taken on day 0 of AZD1222 vaccination. These receptors all come from an adult in good health.

CDR3 in DNA: TGTGCCAGTAGTATCCTGACAGGTCTTCAACCCCAGCATTTT. Translation gives CASSILTGLQPQHF. V gene TRBV19 combines with J gene TRBJ1-5; TRBD1 might be the D (6 bases). This CDR3 contains 14 residues. V dropped 3 bases and J dropped 10 bases, with 16 bases sitting between them. CDR1 is LNHDA and CDR2 is SQIVND in the germline V gene (reference sequence).

The gene calls are TRBV6-6 and TRBJ1-6; the D gene is possibly TRBD1 (5 bases). The germline V gene encodes CDR1 MNHNY and CDR2 SVGAGI (reference sequence). This CDR3 contains 15 residues. The V and J ends lost 6 bases and 7 bases respectively, with 16 bases between them. This CDR3 is CASRYTGNSNSPLHF. CDR3 coding DNA: TGTGCCAGCAGATACACAGGAAACTCCAATTCACCCCTCCACTTT.

The gene calls are TRBV10-3 and TRBJ2-2, with D unresolved. The V end lost 7 bases, the J end lost 7 bases, and 10 bases lay between the germline ends. CDR3 length: 12 residues. Germline V CDR1 and CDR2: ENHRY, SYGVKD. CDR3 residues: CAITAYRGELFF. The CDR3 coding sequence is TGTGCCATCACCGCCTACCGCGGGGAGCTGTTTTTT.